The clone carrying this TCR beta chain has only a few counts. Assay: immunoSEQ multiplex PCR; the TCRdb copy retains only in-frame clones and omits some. The sample yields some 140,000 clones, 83% seen once. The sample originates from a study of blood T cell repertoires in COVID-19. The germline V and J ends were trimmed by 4 bases and 3 bases, with 9 bases remaining between them. The CDR3 totals 13 residues. CDR1 and CDR2 (germline): SGHDN, FVKESK. Sequencing was done on a sample of peripheral blood. The V call is TRBV14, the J call TRBJ1-2; D gene unclear. This sequence was found in a woman in her sixties or seventies with COVID-19, enrolled during active disease. CDR3 sequence: CASSPQVDYGYTF. Written as DNA, the CDR3 is TGTGCCAGCAGCCCACAAGTTGACTATGGCTACACCTTC.